This passage covers 25 T cell receptor beta chains from one sample sequenced in a study of shared clonotypes between healthy human individuals. Profiled with immunoSEQ multiplex PCR; TCRdb holds only in-frame clones, not every one. The sample lists over a million clones, approximately 98% occurring once. The sample comprised naive CD4+ T cells sorted from blood. Sample subset: CD45RA+ positively selected. The receptors here all came from a man younger than 40 in good health.

The chain recombines TRBV5-1 with TRBJ2-6; D is undetermined. V was trimmed by 0 bases and J by 0 bases, leaving 13 bases between them. There are 18 residues in the CDR3. From germline, CDR1 is SGHRS and CDR2 YFSETQ. The CDR3 sequence: CASSLVPSAYSGANVLTF. The CDR3 coding sequence is TGCGCCAGCAGCTTGGTACCGTCTGCCTACTCTGGGGCCAACGTCCTGACTTTC. The full variable domain, rest sourced from reference TRBV5-1 and TRBJ2-6, is KAGVTQTPRYLIKTRGQQVTLSCSPISGHRSVSWYQQTPGQGLQFLFEYFSETQRNKGNFPGRFSGRQFSNSRSEMNVSTLELGDSALYLCASSLVPSAYSGANVLTFGAGSRLTVL.

As regards this clone: Other nucleotide sequences in the sample specify the same CDR3. The chain uses TRBV11-3 and TRBJ2-7, with a tentative D call TRBD1 (6 bases). CDR3 length equals 13 residues. Germline V gene lookup returns CDR1 SGHNT and CDR2 YENEEA. The V and J ends lost 1 base and 2 bases respectively, with 6 bases between them. Here the CDR3 DNA reads TGTGCCAGCAGCTTAGGGGGGCCCTACGAGCAGTACTTC. Amino acids: CASSLGGPYEQYF.

The chain combines TRBV15 with TRBJ2-1, with 8 bases fitting TRBD1. V was clipped by 0 bases and J by 7 bases; unmatched bases: 11. CDR1 LNHNV and CDR2 YYDKDF come from the germline V gene (reference sequence). CDR3 length equals 17 residues. The CDR3 DNA sequence: TGTGCCACCAGCAGAGAAGGAGCAGGGGGCGCATGGAATGAGCAGTTCTTC. This translates into CATSREGAGGAWNEQFF.

The chain uses TRBV30 and TRBJ1-5; TRBD1 agrees at 9 bases. Germline V gives CDR1 GTSNPN, CDR2 SVGIG (reference sequence). With 0 bases clipped from V and 4 bases from J, the junction kept 7 bases outside the gene matches. The CDR3 has 16 residues. In DNA, the CDR3 is TGTGCCTGGAGTGTACAGTTGGGACAGGGTAATCAGCCCCAGCATTTT. Translated: CAWSVQLGQGNQPQHF.

This chain links TRBV7-3 with TRBJ2-1; possible D gene TRBD2, 5 bases. V lost 5 bases, J lost 10 bases, and 24 bases lay in between. The CDR3 sequence is 16 residues long. Germline CDR1 and CDR2: SGHTA and FQGTGA. CDR3 coding DNA: TGTGCCAGCAGCCCTCAACCATACGGGATCCCTGGCGAGCAGTTCTTC. It is translated as CASSPQPYGIPGEQFF.

J is TRBJ2-7 and V is TRBV2; 8 bases agree with TRBD2. The length of the CDR3 is 15 residues. Germline assignment: CDR1 SNHLY and CDR2 FYNNEI. The V gene end was trimmed by 2 bases and the J gene end by 6 bases; junction bases not matched to a gene: 9. The CDR3: CASSEPSGGSSEQYF. The CDR3 DNA reads TGTGCCAGCAGTGAACCCAGCGGGGGTTCGAGCGAGCAGTACTTC.

J is TRBJ2-1 and V is TRBV5-1; TRBD2 aligns across 14 bases. CDR1 and CDR2 (germline): SGHRS, YFSETQ. The CDR3 sequence is 13 residues long. Germline trimming cut 8 bases from V and 8 bases from J; bases unmatched to any gene: 3. The CDR3 nucleotides are TGCGCCAGGGGACTAGCGGGAGTCGATGAGCAGTTCTTC. Protein sequence: CARGLAGVDEQFF.

This clone was detected only once. The rearrangement uses TRBV21-1 and TRBJ2-5. TRBV21-1 is designated a pseudogene. The length of the CDR3 is 13 residues. The CDR3 reads CASSNRTLGTQYF. In DNA, the CDR3 is TGTGCCAGCAGCAACCGGACCCTGGGAACCCAGTACTTC.

This chain uses TRBV7-8 with TRBJ1-1; a possible D gene is TRBD1 (5 bases). Germline CDR1 reads SGHVS; CDR2 reads FQNEAQ. Trimming removed 1 base from V and 6 bases from J, with 6 bases in between. CDR3 length: 12 amino acids. The CDR3 nucleotides are TGTGCCAGCAGCTTAGGGGGGTCTGAAGCTTTCTTT. This encodes CASSLGGSEAFF.

The chain links TRBV6-5 to TRBJ2-7; D is ambiguous. V lost 0 bases, J lost 3 bases, and 12 bases lay in between. CDR1 is MNHEY, CDR2 SVGAGI, per germline. The CDR3 consists of 15 residues. The CDR3 coding sequence is TGTGCCAGCAGTTACTCGAGGTGGCTGAACTACGAGCAGTACTTC. It is translated as CASSYSRWLNYEQYF.

The chain uses TRBV19 and TRBJ2-6; TRBD1 aligns across 7 bases. Germline CDR1 is LNHDA and CDR2 is SQIVND (reference sequence). Trimming took 9 bases from V and 2 from J; bases not matched to a gene: 1. This CDR3 region has 13 residues. The CDR3 loop reads CASRGTGANVLTF. CDR3 in DNA: TGTGCCAGCAGGGGGACTGGGGCCAACGTCCTGACTTTC.

The rearrangement joins TRBV14 to TRBJ2-7; D is possibly TRBD1 (6 bases). Germline V gene lookup returns CDR1 SGHDN and CDR2 FVKESK. The CDR3 extends over 12 amino acids. Trimming removed 1 base from V and 8 bases from J, with 9 bases in between. CDR3 sequence (DNA): TGTGCCAGCAGCCAAGTTGGGGGCAAGCAGTACTTC. Its translation is CASSQVGGKQYF.

The count of this clone is one. The V and J genes are TRBV6-5 and TRBJ2-7, with TRBD1 matching over 7 bases. The CDR3 loop spans 13 amino acids. Germline CDR1 reads MNHEY; CDR2 reads SVGAGI. V gave up 4 bases and J gave up 5 bases; unmatched junction bases: 5. The CDR3 DNA reads as TGTGCCAGCAGTTGGATAGGGGGCGACGAGCAGTACTTC. This encodes CASSWIGGDEQYF.

The chain links TRBV5-1 to TRBJ2-7, with 10 bases matching TRBD1. This CDR3 is built from 16 residues. Trimming took 5 bases from V and 3 from J; bases not matched to a gene: 11. Per germline, CDR1 SGHRS and CDR2 YFSETQ. The CDR3 DNA follows: TGCGCCAGCAGGTGGGACAGGGGTTCTCAAGACTACGAGCAGTACTTC. Its translation: CASRWDRGSQDYEQYF.

This clone appeared once. The chain is built from TRBV29-1 and TRBJ2-1; D is unresolved. V lost 4 bases and J 4 bases, leaving 8 bases between the germline ends. This CDR3 comprises 12 residues. The germline V gene encodes CDR1 SQVTM and CDR2 ANQGSEA. The CDR3 DNA reads as TGCAGCGTTGTGTCCGCTTACAATGAGCAGTTCTTC. It is translated as CSVVSAYNEQFF.

To note about this clone: At one boundary the junction diverges from the germline segment, which might be a read error. The gene calls are TRBV27 and TRBJ2-7; possibly TRBD1 or TRBD2 for D (5 bases each). The CDR3 is made up of 14 amino acids. The germline gives CDR1 MNHEY, CDR2 SMNVEV (reference sequence). CDR3 protein: CASSLKGRRDPLDF. The CDR3 DNA is TGTGCCAGCAGTTTGAAGGGGCGTCGGGACCCCTTGGACTTC.

The rearrangement uses TRBV5-8 and TRBJ2-5, with 10 bases aligning to TRBD1. CDR3 length: 16 residues. Germline V lookup: CDR1 SGHTS, CDR2 YDEGEE. Losses at the gene ends were 4 bases for V and 4 bases for J; bases not matched to a gene: 10. The CDR3 bases are TGTGCCAGCAGCCCTGGACAGGGGGGTAGAGGAGAGACCCAGTACTTC. The encoded protein is CASSPGQGGRGETQYF. Full variable domain (rest looked up from reference TRBV5-8 and TRBJ2-5): EAGVTQSPTHLIKTRGQQATLRCSPISGHTSVYWYQQALGLGLQFLLWYDEGEERNRGNFPPRFSGRQFPNYSSELNVNALELEDSALYLCASSPGQGGRGETQYFGPGTRLLVL.

The chain uses TRBV2 and TRBJ2-7; 9 nucleotides line up with TRBD1. The V gene end was trimmed by 5 bases and the J gene end by 4 bases; junction bases not matched to a gene: 9. CDR1 is SNHLY, CDR2 FYNNEI, per germline. The CDR3 covers 15 residues. CDR3: CASSNTGGFIYEQYF. CDR3 coding DNA: TGTGCCAGCAGTAACACAGGGGGCTTTATATACGAGCAGTACTTC. The variable domain in full, completed from reference TRBV2 and TRBJ2-7, reads EPEVTQTPSHQVTQMGQEVILRCVPISNHLYFYWYRQILGQKVEFLVSFYNNEISEKSEIFDDQFSVERPDGSNFTLKIRSTKLEDSAMYFCASSNTGGFIYEQYFGPGTRLTVT.

The count of this clone is one. This chain connects TRBV6-5 to TRBJ1-5; a weak D match, TRBD1 (5 bases). CDR1 is MNHEY and CDR2 is SVGAGI in the germline V gene. Trimming removed 0 bases from V and 5 bases from J, with 11 bases in between. The CDR3 totals 15 residues. The CDR3 nucleotides read TGTGCCAGCAGTTACTCGACGGCCAGGGATCAGCCCCAGCATTTT. This encodes CASSYSTARDQPQHF.

The chain couples TRBV18 to TRBJ1-1; TRBD1 agrees at 8 bases. The germline CDR1 and CDR2 sequences are KGHSH and LQKENI. V shed 4 bases and J 4 bases; nucleotides not matched to a gene: 5. There are 14 residues in the CDR3. CDR3: CASSQGQGGTEAFF. CDR3 in DNA: TGTGCCAGCTCACAAGGACAGGGCGGCACTGAAGCTTTCTTT.

The rearrangement joins TRBV2 to TRBJ1-2; D unresolved. CDR1 and CDR2 from the germline V gene are SNHLY and FYNNEI. CDR3 size: 15 residues. V was shortened by 4 bases and J by 7 bases, with 19 bases between the two germline ends. The CDR3, as DNA: TGTGCCAGCAGTGCCGCCCTGGGAGGGAGTCGTGGCTACACCTTC. It yields the protein CASSAALGGSRGYTF.

The chain combines TRBV7-9 with TRBJ2-7, with D perhaps TRBD2 (5 bases). Germline values: CDR1 SEHNR, CDR2 FQNEAQ (reference sequence). V was clipped by 5 bases and J by 4 bases, with 12 bases between them. CDR3 length equals 13 residues. The CDR3 DNA sequence: TGTGCCAGCAGCCCACGACCGGGGTACGAGCAGTACTTC. This codes for CASSPRPGYEQYF.

This clone was recorded once. The rearrangement uses TRBV12-5 and TRBJ2-1, with 7 nucleotides matching TRBD2. The CDR3 consists of 21 residues. Germline V gives CDR1 LGHNT, CDR2 FRNRAP. V lost 0 bases, J lost 6 bases, and 23 bases stayed unmatched. CDR3 in amino acids: CASGLVVGARRAGEQVNEQFF. The CDR3 DNA reads TGTGCTAGTGGTTTGGTAGTAGGGGCCCGACGCGCGGGAGAGCAGGTCAATGAGCAGTTCTTC.

This clone was seen only once. The V call is TRBV9, the J call TRBJ2-7, with TRBD2 matching over 9 bases. The CDR3 covers 16 residues. Germline V gene data show CDR1 as SGDLS and CDR2 as YYNGEE. J gave up 6 bases and V 0 bases, and 10 bases lay outside the gene matches. The CDR3 is CASSVVAGGPFVEQYF. For the CDR3, the DNA is TGTGCCAGCAGCGTAGTTGCGGGAGGGCCCTTTGTCGAGCAGTACTTC.

The DNA of the CDR3 is TGTGCCAGCAGCACTCAGGACGGAACTGAAGCTTTCTTT. Translation: CASSTQDGTEAFF. The chain is built from TRBV9 and TRBJ1-1; no definite D call. The V and J ends lost 4 bases and 5 bases respectively, with 12 bases between them. CDR1 is SGDLS, CDR2 YYNGEE, per germline. The CDR3 is 13 amino acids.